These T cell receptor beta chains were read from a single sample in a study of shared clonotypes between healthy human individuals. Assay used: immunoSEQ multiplex PCR; TCRdb lists only in-frame clones, some missing. This sample has about 2 million clones, with about 95% found just once. The specimen sequenced was naive CD8+ T cells sorted from blood. Receptors were obtained from a man in his late teens or twenties in good health. Each CDR3 is given with its conserved first and last residue. D genes are given only for firm matches. Where a row states a size, it is once, few, many or the class of an expanded clone; other rows omit it.

abundance	d_gene	v_gene	j_gene	CDR3nt	CDR3aa
-	-	TRBV30	TRBJ1-2	TGTGCCTGGATTTGGACAGTCCCGCCTAACTATGGCTACACCTTC	CAWIWTVPPNYGYTF
few	-	TRBV10-3	TRBJ1-5	TGTGCCATCAGTGAGTCGGCGACCGGCAATCAGCCCCAGCATTTT	CAISESATGNQPQHF
-	-	TRBV28	TRBJ2-5	TGTGCCAGCAGTTTTGGAGGGGCCCAGTACTTC	CASSFGGAQYF
-	-	TRBV4-3	TRBJ2-7	TGCGCCAGCAGCCAAGAACAGACCGATGGCTACGAGCAGTACTTC	CASSQEQTDGYEQYF
-	-	TRBV9	TRBJ2-2	TGTGCCAGCAGCGTAGATTCCTGGGAGCTGTTTTTT	CASSVDSWELFF
-	-	TRBV27	TRBJ2-1	TGTGCCAGCAGTTTTTTCCTAGGGAGCAATGAGCAGTTCTTC	CASSFFLGSNEQFF
-	-	TRBV27	TRBJ2-3	TGTGCCAGCAGTACGGGCTGGGTGGCATCTGGCACAGATACGCAGTATTTT	CASSTGWVASGTDTQYF
-	TRBD1	TRBV9	TRBJ1-2	TGTGCCAGCAGCGTATCCCCTAACAGGGGGGACTATGGCTACACCTTC	CASSVSPNRGDYGYTF
-	-	TRBV9	TRBJ2-5	TGTGCCAGCAGCGTACTCTCGACAGATGGGGAGACCCAGTACTTC	CASSVLSTDGETQYF
-	-	TRBV27	TRBJ2-2	TGTGCCAGCACTCAAGGGGCCCCCGGGGAGCTGTTTTTT	CASTQGAPGELFF
once	-	TRBV7-9	TRBJ2-7	TGTGCCAGCAGCTTAATTGTTAGTGGTCACGAGCAGTACTTC	CASSLIVSGHEQYF
-	-	TRBV9	TRBJ2-3	TGTGCCAGCAGCGTAGACGGCCGGGTGGATACGCAGTATTTT	CASSVDGRVDTQYF
-	-	TRBV29-1	TRBJ1-2	TGCAGCGTTGATAGACAGAACTATGGCTACACCTTC	CSVDRQNYGYTF
-	-	TRBV6-5	TRBJ1-5	TGTGCCAGCAGTTACACCGGGGAAAATCAGCCCCAGCATTTT	CASSYTGENQPQHF
-	-	TRBV30	TRBJ2-2	TGTGCCTGGAGTGTGGAAGGGTCCGGGGAGCTGTTTTTT	CAWSVEGSGELFF
-	-	TRBV19	TRBJ2-7	TGTGCCAGTAGTGCTGGGAGCTCCTACGAGCAGTACTTC	CASSAGSSYEQYF
-	-	TRBV11-2	TRBJ2-7	TGTGCCAGCAGCTTAGATCCGGACGTCTTCTACGAGCAGTACTTC	CASSLDPDVFYEQYF
-	-	TRBV29-1	TRBJ2-7	TGCAGCGTTGAAGATCTTCGGGGCCAGAACTACGAGCAGTACTTC	CSVEDLRGQNYEQYF
-	TRBD1	TRBV6-5	TRBJ2-1	TGTGCCAGCAGCCTGGACAGGGGGAATGAGCAGTTCTTC	CASSLDRGNEQFF
-	-	TRBV10-3	TRBJ1-1	TGTGCCATCAGTGAGGGCACAGGGCCCAACACTGAAGCTTTCTTT	CAISEGTGPNTEAFF
-	TRBD1	TRBV19	TRBJ1-5	TGTGCCAGTAGTATAATGAGGACAGGGGATCAGCCCCAGCATTTT	CASSIMRTGDQPQHF
-	-	TRBV6-9	TRBJ1-1	TGTGCCAGGACGTACAGGCCCCCGACGAACACTGAAGCTTTCTTT	CARTYRPPTNTEAFF
-	TRBD2	TRBV5-6	TRBJ2-7	TGTGCCAGCAGCTCGGGGGGAGTCTACGAGCAGTACTTC	CASSSGGVYEQYF
-	-	TRBV9	TRBJ1-2	TGTGCCAGCAGCGTAACCTCGGGCGGCTACTATGGCTACACCTTC	CASSVTSGGYYGYTF
-	TRBD2	TRBV29-1	TRBJ2-7	TGCAGCGTTGAAGGGGGACTAGCGGTTCCCTACGAGCAGTACTTC	CSVEGGLAVPYEQYF
-	TRBD2	TRBV30	TRBJ2-5	TGTGCCTGGAGTGGACTAGCGGGGGCCCAGTACTTC	CAWSGLAGAQYF
-	-	TRBV28	TRBJ2-3	TGTGCCAGCAGTCCCCGGGACGATACGCAGTATTTT	CASSPRDDTQYF
-	-	TRBV29-1	TRBJ1-4	TGCAGCGTTGGGACTGGAGATGAAAAACTGTTTTTT	CSVGTGDEKLFF
-	TRBD1	TRBV7-8	TRBJ2-5	TGTGCCAGCAGCCCGTGGACAGGGGGCGAGGAGACCCAGTACTTC	CASSPWTGGEETQYF
-	-	TRBV6-6	TRBJ1-1	TGTGCCAGCAGTTACGGGGAGGAAGCTTTCTTT	CASSYGEEAFF
-	TRBD2	TRBV11-2	TRBJ2-7	TGTGCCAGCAGCTTAAGCGGGGTCTACGAGCAGTACTTC	CASSLSGVYEQYF
-	TRBD2	TRBV7-2	TRBJ2-7	TGTGCCAGCAGCTTAATGGGTCTAGCGGGAGGGTGGAACGAGCAGTACTTC	CASSLMGLAGGWNEQYF
-	TRBD2	TRBV28	TRBJ2-7	TGTGCCAGCACAGAAGCCGGGACTATACGCGAGCAGTACTTC	CASTEAGTIREQYF
once	-	TRBV27	TRBJ2-1	TGTGCCAGCAGTTCCCAGCAATCCTACAATGAGCAGTTCTTC	CASSSQQSYNEQFF
-	TRBD2	TRBV9	TRBJ2-1	TGTGCCAGCAGCGGGACTAGCGGCACAAATGAGCAGTTCTTC	CASSGTSGTNEQFF
-	TRBD2	TRBV13	TRBJ2-5	TGTGCCAGCAGCTTAGAGGGTAGCGGGGGGTATACAGAGACCCAGTACTTC	CASSLEGSGGYTETQYF
-	-	TRBV29-1	TRBJ2-7	TGCAGCGCCCTGGGCCCCGGGACAAGCGCCTACGAGCAGTACTTC	CSALGPGTSAYEQYF